This entry is about one T cell receptor (beta chain). Sequencing was performed with immunoSEQ multiplex PCR; in TCRdb, only in-frame clones are kept and a portion is missing. The data hold around 200,000 clones, with over 85% observed a single time. The record originates from a study of shared clonotypes between healthy human individuals. CDR1 LNHNV and CDR2 YYDKDF come from the germline V gene (reference sequence). The V segment lost 1 base and the J segment 6 bases; nucleotides outside the gene matches: 4. The CDR3 loop spans 15 amino acids. The V and J genes are TRBV15 and TRBJ1-5, with 9 bases fitting TRBD1. This clonotype was sampled from a woman aged 30 to 39 in good health. The specimen sequenced was naive CD4+ T cells sorted from blood. Subset: CD45RA+ positively selected. The chain's CDR3 is CATSRGAQGAQPQHF. The CDR3 coding sequence is TGTGCCACCAGCAGAGGGGCACAGGGGGCTCAGCCCCAGCATTTT.